The 27 T cell receptor beta chains presented below share a single source sample, sequenced in a study of OX40 agonist ivuxolimab in advanced cancers. The assay was immunoSEQ multiplex PCR, and TCRdb's table has in-frame clones only and misses some. Of 53,000 or so clones in the sample, roughly 84% were seen once. Material: CD4+ or CD8+ T cells sorted from blood, obtained in a trial of the OX40 agonist ivuxolimab. The source of these receptors is an adult with an advanced solid tumor such as melanoma, head and neck, liver or kidney cancer.

This chain connects TRBV10-2 to TRBJ2-2; 8 bases are shared with TRBD1. In germline, CDR1 is WSHSY, CDR2 SAAADI. V was pared by 3 bases and J by 3 bases, with 0 bases of the junction left unmatched. The CDR3 has 14 amino acids. The CDR3 here is CASSDRGHTGELFF. Here the CDR3 DNA reads TGCGCCAGCAGTGACAGGGGGCACACCGGGGAGCTGTTTTTT.

CDR3 residues: CASGVSVIEAFF. In nucleotides, the CDR3 is TGTGCTAGTGGTGTCTCCGTTATTGAAGCTTTCTTT. The chain carries TRBV12-5 and TRBJ1-1; D is uncertain. V lost 5 bases and J lost 7, with 11 bases in between. This CDR3 has 12 amino acids. In germline, CDR1 is LGHNT, CDR2 FRNRAP. The complete variable domain, with remaining parts taken from reference TRBV12-5 and TRBJ1-1, reads DARVTQTPRHKVTEMGQEVTMRCQPILGHNTVFWYRQTMMQGLELLAYFRNRAPLDDSGMPKDRFSAEMPDATLATLKIQPSEPRDSAVYFCASGVSVIEAFFGQGTRLTVV.

CDR3 nucleotide sequence: TGTGCCAGCGGGACAGGGCGAGGCACCGGGGAGCTGTTTTTT. The encoded protein is CASGTGRGTGELFF. The chain couples TRBV6-5 to TRBJ2-2; 9 nucleotides agree with TRBD1. V lost 8 bases to trimming and J lost 4 bases; unmatched junction nucleotides: 5. Germline V CDR1 and CDR2: MNHEY, SVGAGI. The CDR3 loop spans 14 amino acids.

This sequence joins TRBV7-8 and TRBJ1-6; the D is unclear. The V gene's germline CDR1 is SGHVS and CDR2 FQNEAQ. The CDR3 loop spans 13 amino acids. Trimming took off 4 bases at V and 7 bases at J, with 8 bases between the two ends. The CDR3 coding sequence is TGTGCCAGCAGCTCGGAGTTCAATTCACCCCTCCACTTT. It is translated as CASSSEFNSPLHF.

The CDR3 sequence: CASRGPNTEAFF. The CDR3 DNA reads as TGTGCCAGCAGGGGCCCGAACACTGAAGCTTTCTTT. The gene calls are TRBV6-1 and TRBJ1-1, with unresolved D. Trimming cost V 6 bases and J 1 base, with 6 bases left between them. Germline V gene data show CDR1 as MNHNS and CDR2 as SASEGT. The length of the CDR3 is 12 residues.

The chain links TRBV6-5 to TRBJ2-5; perhaps TRBD1 as D (5 bases). CDR3 length equals 13 residues. V was shortened by 6 bases and J by 4 bases, with 12 bases between the two germline ends. Germline CDR1 reads MNHEY; CDR2 reads SVGAGI. This chain's CDR3 is CASSPQGGETQYF. The CDR3 nucleotides are TGTGCCAGCAGCCCCCAGGGTGGAGAGACCCAGTACTTC.

The CDR3 spells CATNPGAGVYEQYF. Here the CDR3 DNA reads TGTGCCACCAACCCAGGGGCAGGGGTCTACGAGCAGTACTTC. The V and J genes are TRBV6-5 and TRBJ2-7, with D tentatively TRBD1 (6 bases). CDR1 and CDR2 from the germline V gene are MNHEY and SVGAGI. There are 14 residues in the CDR3. Between the trimmed V and J ends, which lost 10 bases and 3 bases, there was a span of 19 bases.

The table lists this clone with a few counts. The chain uses TRBV7-8 and TRBJ2-1, with 7 nucleotides matching TRBD2. The CDR3 sequence is 15 residues long. Trimming took 2 bases from V and 5 from J; bases not matched to a gene: 6. Germline loops: CDR1 SGHVS, CDR2 FQNEAQ. As DNA, the CDR3 is TGTGCCAGCAGCTTAATGGCAAGCGGGAACAATGAGCAGTTCTTC. Translating it yields CASSLMASGNNEQFF.

This chain joins TRBV30 and TRBJ1-4, with a tentative D call TRBD1 (5 bases). Trimming left V 2 bases short and J 0 bases short, with 13 bases between. There are 16 residues in the CDR3. Germline loops: CDR1 GTSNPN, CDR2 SVGIG (reference sequence). CDR3 nucleotides: TGTGCCTGGAGTCCCCTAAGAGGGGCAACTAATGAAAAACTGTTTTTT. This translates into CAWSPLRGATNEKLFF.

This chain uses TRBV19 with TRBJ2-5; a weak D match, TRBD1 (5 bases). The CDR3 extends over 14 amino acids. V was pared by 5 bases and J by 2 bases, with 12 bases between. Germline CDR1 reads LNHDA; CDR2 reads SQIVND (reference sequence). The CDR3 region has the DNA TGTGCCAGTAGTTTGCAGGGTCTACAAGAGACCCAGTACTTC. This codes for CASSLQGLQETQYF.

The chain links TRBV28 to TRBJ2-2; the D call may be TRBD1 or TRBD2 (5 bases each). V lost 4 bases and J 5 bases, leaving 14 bases between the germline ends. The CDR3 spans 15 residues. Germline V lookup: CDR1 MDHEN, CDR2 SYDVKM. CDR3 DNA: TGTGCCAGCAGTTCCGGGGCAGCAGGTACCGGGGAGCTGTTTTTT. Translating gives CASSSGAAGTGELFF.

This chain uses TRBV11-2 with TRBJ2-7; 10 positions agree with TRBD2. Germline CDR1 reads SGHAT; CDR2 reads FQNNGV. V gave up 5 bases and J gave up 7 bases; unmatched junction bases: 20. This CDR3 spans 18 amino acids. The CDR3 reads CASSRGRLAGALPGEQYF. For the CDR3, the DNA is TGTGCCAGCAGCCGTGGCCGACTAGCGGGCGCCCTACCTGGGGAGCAGTACTTC.

This clone was observed a few times. The rearrangement links TRBV6-1 to TRBJ1-2; 9 bases map to TRBD1. Germline CDR1 is MNHNS and CDR2 is SASEGT. The CDR3 consists of 13 residues. The trim removed 8 bases at V and 7 bases at J, leaving 8 bases unmatched. The CDR3 nucleotides read TGTGCCAGCCGGGAAGACAGGGGGGCTGGCTACACCTTC. Translation: CASREDRGAGYTF.

V is TRBV4-2 and J is TRBJ1-1; D remains ambiguous. Trimming removed 0 bases at V and 7 bases at J, with 9 bases between. This CDR3 has 13 residues. CDR1 LGHNA and CDR2 YNFKEQ come from the germline V gene. The chain's CDR3 is CASSQDNGFEAFF. CDR3 nucleotides: TGTGCCAGCAGCCAAGATAACGGGTTTGAAGCTTTCTTT.

This clone was found a few times. The chain links TRBV9 to TRBJ2-1, with TRBD2 matching 9 bases. The V and J ends lost 0 bases and 10 bases, in that order; junction bases with no gene match: 2. The length of the CDR3 is 13 residues. Germline CDR1 SGDLS, CDR2 YYNGEE. The CDR3 loop is CASSVVLAGEQFF. In DNA, the CDR3 is TGTGCCAGCAGCGTAGTACTAGCGGGCGAGCAGTTCTTC.

This clone was seen only a few times. The V call is TRBV18, the J call TRBJ1-6; no reliable D call. CDR3 length equals 12 residues. V lost 4 bases, J lost 5 bases, and 3 bases lay in between. Germline V CDR1 and CDR2: KGHSH, LQKENI. Here the CDR3 DNA reads TGTGCCAGCTCACAGGATAATTCACCCCTCCACTTT. This encodes CASSQDNSPLHF. The variable domain in full, with the rest retrieved from reference TRBV18 and TRBJ1-6, is NAGVMQNPRHLVRRRGQEARLRCSPMKGHSHVYWYRQLPEEGLKFMVYLQKENIIDESGMPKERFSAEFPKEGPSILRIQQVVRGDSAAYFCASSQDNSPLHFGNGTRLTVT.

J is TRBJ2-7 and V is TRBV27, with 9 bases aligning to TRBD1. There are 17 residues in the CDR3. V trimming: 2 bases; J trimming: 3 bases; junction bases outside the gene matches: 11. CDR1 is MNHEY and CDR2 is SMNVEV in the germline V gene (reference sequence). CDR3 in DNA: TGTGCCAGCAGTTTAACAGGGGGCACTATCATAATCTACGAGCAGTACTTC. Its translation is CASSLTGGTIIIYEQYF.

Concerning this clone: Other DNA sequences in the sample encode the same CDR3. This rearrangement joins TRBV6-5 to TRBJ2-3, with a weak D call TRBD2 (6 bases). With 6 bases removed from V and 2 bases from J, the gap between germline ends came to 12 bases. This CDR3 has 14 residues. Germline lookup yields CDR1 MNHEY and CDR2 SVGAGI. This CDR3 is CASRSGLSTDTQYF. In DNA, the CDR3 is TGTGCCAGCAGATCCGGACTATCCACAGATACGCAGTATTTT.

Comment on this clone: Other DNA sequences in this sample translate to the same CDR3. The chain recombines TRBV29-1 with TRBJ1-5; D possibly corresponds to TRBD1 (5 bases). Germline values: CDR1 SQVTM, CDR2 ANQGSEA. Trimming stripped 4 bases from V and 3 bases from J, with 7 bases between. CDR3 length equals 12 residues. The CDR3 DNA reads TGCAGCGTTGGAGGGGACAATCAGCCCCAGCATTTT. This translates into CSVGGDNQPQHF. Together with reference TRBV29-1 and TRBJ1-5, the CDR3 gives the full variable domain: SAVISQKPSRDICQRGTSLTIQCQVDSQVTMMFWYRQQPGQSLTLIATANQGSEATYESGFVIDKFPISRPNLTFSTLTVSNMSPEDSSIYLCSVGGDNQPQHFGDGTRLSIL.

The chain combines TRBV5-1 with TRBJ2-3; D is unresolved. The germline V gene encodes CDR1 SGHRS and CDR2 YFSETQ. Trimming removed 0 bases from V and 7 bases from J, with 15 bases in between. This CDR3 is built from 15 residues. CDR3 sequence reads: CASSLEAARTNTQYF. The CDR3 nucleotides are TGCGCCAGCAGCTTGGAGGCGGCCCGAACGAATACGCAGTATTTT.

The table lists this clone with a few counts. V usage is TRBV6-5 and J usage is TRBJ2-7; tentatively, D is TRBD1 or TRBD2 (5 bases each). Trimming pared 6 bases from V and 3 bases from J, leaving 15 bases between. The germline V gene has CDR1 MNHEY and CDR2 SVGAGI. The CDR3 runs to 14 residues. CDR3 DNA sequence: TGTGCCAGCAGGACCGGGACGGTGAACTACGAGCAGTACTTC. It is translated as CASRTGTVNYEQYF.

V gene TRBV9 combines with J gene TRBJ1-4; no definite D call. This CDR3 has 15 residues. V lost 4 bases and J 8 bases, leaving 18 bases between the germline ends. CDR1 and CDR2 from the germline V gene are SGDLS and YYNGEE. This CDR3 is CASSYGDTVREKLFF. Here the CDR3 DNA reads TGTGCCAGCAGCTATGGTGACACGGTCCGGGAAAAACTGTTTTTT.

V gene TRBV2 combines with J gene TRBJ1-4; no reliable D call. CDR1 is SNHLY, CDR2 FYNNEI, per germline. Deletions cut 5 bases from V and 6 bases from J, with 10 bases between. The CDR3 spans 13 residues. CDR3 in amino acids: CASSPYPDEKLFF. In DNA, the CDR3 is TGTGCCAGCAGTCCTTACCCAGATGAAAAACTGTTTTTT.

The rearrangement links TRBV10-3 to TRBJ1-2; no clear D gene. Deletions cut 3 bases from V and 8 bases from J, with 13 bases between. The CDR3 spans 13 residues. Germline V gene sequence: CDR1 ENHRY, CDR2 SYGVKD. CDR3 sequence reads: CAISEGVLGGYTF. The CDR3 DNA reads as TGTGCCATCAGTGAAGGAGTATTAGGGGGCTACACCTTC.

V usage is TRBV5-1 and J usage is TRBJ2-1, with TRBD1 identical over 9 bases. The V gene's germline CDR1 is SGHRS and CDR2 YFSETQ. J lost 8 bases, V lost 2 bases, and 8 bases had no gene match. The CDR3 contains 15 residues. The CDR3 sequence: CASSFLDRGFDEQFF. The CDR3 DNA is TGCGCCAGCAGCTTCTTGGACAGGGGCTTCGATGAGCAGTTCTTC.

V gene TRBV2 combines with J gene TRBJ2-1; 11 bases match TRBD1. Germline CDR1 is SNHLY and CDR2 is FYNNEI. The CDR3 totals 21 residues. Germline trimming cut 7 bases from V and 5 bases from J; bases unmatched to any gene: 25. The CDR3 DNA follows: TGTGCCAGCAATACCCCCGGGACAGGGGGTGGGGGGTTCCCGATCAACAATGAGCAGTTCTTC. As protein: CASNTPGTGGGGFPINNEQFF.

V gene TRBV5-8 combines with J gene TRBJ2-3, with 9 bases aligning to TRBD1. The germline gives CDR1 SGHTS, CDR2 YDEGEE. The CDR3 loop spans 16 amino acids. V shed 5 bases, J shed 4 bases, and the junction held 11 bases outside the gene matches. This CDR3 reads CASSLPGTGRADTQYF. CDR3 coding DNA: TGTGCCAGCAGTCTACCCGGGACAGGGCGGGCAGATACGCAGTATTTT.